The 17 T cell receptor beta chains below were found in one sample sequenced in a study of blood T cell repertoires in COVID-19. TCRdb keeps only in-frame clones here, not all; method: immunoSEQ multiplex PCR. The data show about 230,000 clones, less than 85% seen once. The sample was peripheral blood. The receptors here all came from a woman between 65 and 79 years old with active or convalescent COVID-19.

The V gene is TRBV6-5, the J gene TRBJ1-2, with 8 bases matching TRBD1. This CDR3 spans 15 amino acids. Germline assignment: CDR1 MNHEY and CDR2 SVGAGI. The V and J ends lost 6 bases and 5 bases, in that order; junction bases with no gene match: 11. The CDR3 DNA reads TGTGCCAGCAGACCGAACAGGGGGACGACTTATGGCTACACCTTC. This translates into CASRPNRGTTYGYTF.

The chain is built from TRBV11-2 and TRBJ2-3, with 8 bases matching TRBD2. With 5 bases clipped from V and 2 bases from J, the junction kept 9 bases outside the gene matches. The CDR3 has 16 amino acids. Germline V gene data show CDR1 as SGHAT and CDR2 as FQNNGV. In DNA, the CDR3 is TGTGCCAGCAGCACCGTGCGCGGGAGGACCACAGATACGCAGTATTTT. Translation gives CASSTVRGRTTDTQYF.

About this clone: Other DNA sequences from this sample encode an identical CDR3 as well. The rearrangement links TRBV5-1 to TRBJ2-1; 8 nucleotides match TRBD2. V was clipped by 1 base and J by 7 bases; unmatched bases: 4. The CDR3 runs 14 residues. Germline V gene data show CDR1 as SGHRS and CDR2 as YFSETQ. Here the CDR3 DNA reads TGCGCCAGCAGCTTGTCAGCGGGAGTGAATGAGCAGTTCTTC. Translated, it gives CASSLSAGVNEQFF.

The chain carries TRBV19 and TRBJ1-5; TRBD1 agrees at 7 bases. V lost 9 bases, J lost 5 bases, and 10 bases stayed unmatched. The CDR3 is 14 amino acids. The germline gives CDR1 LNHDA, CDR2 SQIVND (reference sequence). The CDR3 is CASSGQDFYQPQHF. The CDR3 DNA reads as TGTGCCAGCTCCGGACAGGACTTTTATCAGCCCCAGCATTTT.

This chain joins TRBV9 and TRBJ2-5, with TRBD2 matching 8 bases. J gave up 2 bases and V 3 bases, and 12 bases lay outside the gene matches. Germline CDR1 reads SGDLS; CDR2 reads YYNGEE. This CDR3 comprises 17 residues. The chain's CDR3 is CASSAGGHSGVQETQYF. The DNA of the CDR3 is TGTGCCAGCAGCGCGGGGGGTCATAGCGGGGTTCAAGAGACCCAGTACTTC.

V is TRBV7-7 and J is TRBJ2-7, with D tentatively TRBD2 (5 bases). V gave up 5 bases and J gave up 5 bases, with 13 bases separating them. The CDR3 is 13 amino acids. Germline CDR1 is SSHAT and CDR2 is FNYEAQ (reference sequence). Here the CDR3 reads CASSPGWGDEQYF. CDR3 in DNA: TGTGCCAGCAGCCCTGGTTGGGGAGACGAGCAGTACTTC. Based on the CDR3 plus reference TRBV7-7 and TRBJ2-7, the full variable domain is GAGVSQSPRYKVTKRGQDVTLRCDPISSHATLYWYQQALGQGPEFLTYFNYEAQPDKSGLPSDRFSAERPEGSISTLTIQRTEQRDSAMYRCASSPGWGDEQYFGPGTRLTVT.

The gene calls are TRBV6-1 and TRBJ2-7, with TRBD1 matching over 8 bases. Losses at the gene ends were 6 bases for V and 6 bases for J; bases not matched to a gene: 10. This CDR3 has 14 residues. Germline CDR1 is MNHNS and CDR2 is SASEGT. Here the CDR3 DNA reads TGTGCCAGCAGCTACCGGACAGGGAGGCGCGAGCAGTACTTC. It encodes CASSYRTGRREQYF.

V usage is TRBV19 and J usage is TRBJ2-5; perhaps TRBD2 as D (5 bases). V dropped 6 bases and J dropped 4 bases, with 18 bases sitting between them. CDR1 is LNHDA, CDR2 SQIVND, per germline (reference sequence). CDR3 length: 15 residues. The CDR3 protein is CASSTTGVVRETQYF. CDR3 nucleotide sequence: TGTGCCAGTAGCACGACCGGGGTGGTGAGAGAGACCCAGTACTTC.

The rearrangement links TRBV7-6 to TRBJ2-2; 7 nucleotides align to TRBD1. This CDR3 comprises 15 residues. Germline CDR1 SGHVS, CDR2 FNYEAQ. The junction had 3 bases not matched to a gene; V was cut back by 1 base and J by 4 bases. CDR3 protein: CASSLGQGVTGELFF. The CDR3 nucleotides read TGTGCCAGCAGCTTAGGACAGGGTGTCACCGGGGAGCTGTTTTTT.

The chain uses TRBV7-2 and TRBJ2-1, with D perhaps TRBD2 (6 bases). Trimming took off 4 bases at V and 5 bases at J, with 15 bases between the two ends. The CDR3 runs to 15 residues. Germline CDR1 reads SGHTA; CDR2 reads FQGNSA. The CDR3 loop is CASSSPTGLHNEQFF. In DNA form, the CDR3 reads TGTGCCAGCAGCTCGCCCACGGGACTCCACAATGAGCAGTTCTTC.

The rearrangement links TRBV5-1 to TRBJ1-1; tentatively, D is TRBD1 (5 bases). The CDR3 extends over 15 amino acids. Germline loops: CDR1 SGHRS, CDR2 YFSETQ. The ends were cut back, 0 bases at V and 0 bases at J, with 9 bases in the middle. CDR3 coding DNA: TGCGCCAGCAGCTTGGCCGCGGGGGTGAACACTGAAGCTTTCTTT. This translates into CASSLAAGVNTEAFF.

The chain recombines TRBV5-5 with TRBJ2-7; possible D gene TRBD1, 6 bases. There are 15 residues in the CDR3. CDR1 SGHKS and CDR2 YYEKEE come from the germline V gene (reference sequence). V was pared by 3 bases and J by 3 bases, with 16 bases between. Here the CDR3 DNA reads TGTGCCAGCAGCTGGGGTGGGGGCGGTATCTACGAGCAGTACTTC. It specifies CASSWGGGGIYEQYF. The full variable domain, rest sourced from reference TRBV5-5 and TRBJ2-7, is DAGVTQSPTHLIKTRGQQVTLRCSPISGHKSVSWYQQVLGQGPQFIFQYYEKEERGRGNFPDRFSARQFPNYSSELNVNALLLGDSALYLCASSWGGGGIYEQYFGPGTRLTVT.

Only a few counts were recorded for this clone. V is TRBV4-1 and J is TRBJ2-7; no definite D call. This CDR3 comprises 15 residues. Germline loops: CDR1 MGHRA, CDR2 YSYEKL. The V end was cut by 3 bases, the J end by 7 bases, with 19 bases between. The CDR3 region is CASSHPAQKTWEQYF. In nucleotides, the CDR3 is TGCGCCAGCAGCCATCCGGCACAGAAAACGTGGGAGCAGTACTTC.

V and J are TRBV2 and TRBJ2-2; D may be TRBD2 (6 bases). Per germline, CDR1 SNHLY and CDR2 FYNNEI. This CDR3 contains 12 residues. The V and J ends lost 5 bases and 6 bases respectively, with 7 bases between them. The CDR3: CASSREAGELFF. The CDR3 bases are TGTGCCAGCAGTAGGGAGGCCGGGGAGCTGTTTTTT.

The genes are TRBV12-3 or TRBV12-4 and TRBJ2-7; TRBD1 matches at 12 bases. The ends lost 6 bases at V and 6 bases at J; junction bases unmatched: 3. This CDR3 comprises 13 residues. CDR3 bases: TGTGCCAGCAGCCGGGACAGGGGGCTCGAGCAGTACTTC. It translates to CASSRDRGLEQYF.

The gene calls are TRBV5-4 and TRBJ1-4; unclear D gene. The CDR3 contains 14 residues. Trimming removed 1 base from V and 7 bases from J, with 11 bases in between. The germline V gene encodes CDR1 SGHNT and CDR2 YYREEE (reference sequence). The CDR3 nucleotides are TGTGCCAGCAGCTTGCGGGGAGTGAGTGAAAAACTGTTTTTT. Translating gives CASSLRGVSEKLFF.

The V gene is TRBV5-8, the J gene TRBJ2-5; 10 positions agree with TRBD1. This CDR3 has 14 residues. CDR1 SGHTS and CDR2 YDEGEE come from the germline V gene. V dropped 4 bases and J dropped 1; count of bases not matched to a gene: 1. DNA for the CDR3: TGTGCCAGCAGCCGGACAGGGGGCCAAGAGACCCAGTACTTC. As protein: CASSRTGGQETQYF.